This TCR beta chain was captured by sequencing in a study of blood T cell repertoires in COVID-19. Turning to the study itself: Samples of COVID-19 (acute and convalescent) were obtained from the United States, Italy and Spain.

Under the authors' procedure: Reference gene primer amplification in the assay estimated nucleated cell counts. Clones were sequenced by immunoSEQ multiplex PCR, and TCRdb holds only the in-frame ones, with some missing. The D gene and trimming were derived from the DNA, and the V and J assignments and clone size from that table. The repertoire holds fewer than 450,000 clones, with around 89% as singletons. This CDR3 has 14 amino acids. V lost 11 bases, J lost 2 bases, and 9 bases stayed unmatched. Looked up from germline, CDR1 is SNHLY and CDR2 is FYNNEI. Clinical histories supplied by participants themselves formed the basis of cohort assignment. Recovered status in Cohort 3 required two negative PCRs, clearance, or symptom resolution.

The gene calls are TRBV2 and TRBJ1-5, with 7 bases matching TRBD1. The TCR comes from a woman between 18 and 30 years old who had recovered from COVID-19. Sequences were obtained from PBMCs or T cells enriched from blood (not recorded which). CDR3: CAAEQGYGNQPQHF. The CDR3 nucleotides read TGTGCCGCTGAACAGGGGTACGGCAATCAGCCCCAGCATTTT.